This passage covers 16 T cell receptor beta chains from one sample sequenced in a study of cytomegalovirus exposure and HLA in healthy donors. The PCR ran on 60 Vbeta and 13 Jbeta primers. Method: immunoSEQ multiplex PCR; TCRdb's copy keeps in-frame clones and lacks some. The repertoire holds 200,000 to 250,000 clones, with over 75% as singletons. The sample comprised PBMCs. The origin of the receptors is a girl between 2 and 10 years old in good health and CMV-seronegative.

The V and J genes are TRBV7-8 and TRBJ2-7; tentatively, D is TRBD1 (6 bases). V was pared by 2 bases and J by 6 bases, with 11 bases between. This CDR3 has 13 residues. Germline CDR1 SGHVS, CDR2 FQNEAQ. The DNA for the CDR3 is TGTGCCAGCAGCTTAAGTAGAGGGGGCGAGCAGTACTTC. Its protein is CASSLSRGGEQYF.

This clone was picked up a small number of times. The chain carries TRBV6-1 and TRBJ1-5; tentative D call: TRBD1 (5 bases). V lost 3 bases and J lost 12, with 24 bases in between. The CDR3 spans 16 residues. Germline V gene sequence: CDR1 MNHNS, CDR2 SASEGT. The CDR3 nucleotides read TGTGCCAGCAGTGACGACTTTGCTAGGGCCAGGGTAAACCAGCATTTT. Protein product: CASSDDFARARVNQHF.

V is TRBV6-5 and J is TRBJ2-7; 7 nucleotides line up with TRBD1. There are 15 residues in the CDR3. Losses at the gene ends were 7 bases for V and 4 bases for J; bases not matched to a gene: 13. The V gene's germline CDR1 is MNHEY and CDR2 SVGAGI. The CDR3 loop is CASKISTGNVYEQYF. CDR3 coding DNA: TGTGCCAGCAAGATATCGACAGGGAATGTTTACGAGCAGTACTTC.

This rearrangement joins TRBV7-9 to TRBJ2-2; weak D call: TRBD1 (6 bases). CDR1 is SEHNR and CDR2 is FQNEAQ in the germline V gene (reference sequence). V was cut by 5 bases and J by 1 base, with 8 bases left in between. The length of the CDR3 is 14 residues. The CDR3 reads CASSPTGNTGELFF. In DNA form, the CDR3 reads TGTGCCAGCAGCCCGACAGGGAACACCGGGGAGCTGTTTTTT.

The V and J genes are TRBV6-1 and TRBJ1-2, with D tentatively TRBD1 (6 bases). V was cut by 6 bases and J by 4 bases, with 15 bases left in between. CDR3 length: 14 amino acids. Germline V lookup: CDR1 MNHNS, CDR2 SASEGT. CDR3 loop: CASSESQGRYGYTF. The CDR3 bases are TGTGCCAGCAGCGAGTCACAGGGACGCTATGGCTACACCTTC.

This chain joins TRBV2 and TRBJ2-7; 9 bases align to TRBD1. The length of the CDR3 is 15 residues. Germline CDR1 and CDR2: SNHLY and FYNNEI. V dropped 6 bases and J dropped 3; count of bases not matched to a gene: 9. The CDR3 DNA reads as TGTGCCAGCAGGCTAAACGACAGGGGGAACTACGAGCAGTACTTC. Translating gives CASRLNDRGNYEQYF.

The rearrangement links TRBV11-2 to TRBJ1-2; perhaps TRBD1 as D (5 bases). V lost 5 bases to trimming and J lost 2 bases, with 18 bases between them. This CDR3 region has 16 residues. Germline V gives CDR1 SGHAT, CDR2 FQNNGV. The CDR3 DNA sequence: TGTGCCAGCAGCCCCCTCCAGGGTTGGCTGAACTATGGCTACACCTTC. Translation: CASSPLQGWLNYGYTF. Full variable domain (rest looked up from reference TRBV11-2 and TRBJ1-2): EAGVAQSPRYKIIEKRQSVAFWCNPISGHATLYWYQQILGQGPKLLIQFQNNGVVDDSQLPKDRFSAERLKGVDSTLKIQPAKLEDSAVYLCASSPLQGWLNYGYTFGSGTRLTVV.

The rearrangement uses TRBV7-2 and TRBJ2-1, with 7 bases aligning to TRBD2. The CDR3 sequence is 16 residues long. V shed 5 bases, J shed 9 bases, and the junction held 16 bases outside the gene matches. Germline loops: CDR1 SGHTA, CDR2 FQGNSA. The CDR3 protein is CASSPSGIRLASEQFF. The CDR3 DNA sequence: TGTGCCAGCAGCCCATCCGGAATACGACTAGCATCTGAGCAGTTCTTC.

This clone was recorded only once. V usage is TRBV4-1 and J usage is TRBJ1-3, with D tentatively TRBD1 (5 bases). The CDR3 spans 15 residues. The germline V gene has CDR1 MGHRA and CDR2 YSYEKL. The V and J ends lost 1 base and 7 bases respectively, with 14 bases between them. For the CDR3, the DNA is TGCGCCAGCAGCCAAGGGTACGGGGGTCTCAACACCATATATTTT. Residues: CASSQGYGGLNTIYF.

The chain joins TRBV2 to TRBJ1-5, with D possibly TRBD1 on 5 matching bases. This CDR3 has 13 residues. Per the germline V gene, CDR1 is SNHLY and CDR2 is FYNNEI. V was clipped by 11 bases and J by 5 bases, with 16 bases between them. The CDR3 DNA sequence: TGTGCCTCTGGAGGGGTCGGAGATCAGCCCCAGCATTTT. Translation: CASGGVGDQPQHF.

The chain combines TRBV6-1 with TRBJ2-7; D is perhaps TRBD1 (6 bases). Trimming took off 5 bases at V and 6 bases at J, with 14 bases between the two ends. The CDR3 length is 13 residues. CDR1 MNHNS and CDR2 SASEGT come from the germline V gene. CDR3 sequence (DNA): TGTGCCAGCAGTCCCGGACAGTTCTTCGAGCAGTACTTC. Its protein product is CASSPGQFFEQYF.

CDR3 sequence reads: CASSVGQHNEKLFF. The CDR3 bases are TGTGCCAGCAGCGTCGGACAGCATAATGAAAAACTGTTTTTT. This chain links TRBV9 with TRBJ1-4; possible D gene TRBD1, 6 bases. Germline V CDR1 and CDR2: SGDLS, YYNGEE. The CDR3 totals 14 residues. The V end was cut by 2 bases, the J end by 4 bases, with 9 bases between.

This chain joins TRBV18 and TRBJ1-2, with D unclear. This CDR3 spans 13 amino acids. Deletions cut 3 bases from V and 5 bases from J, with 10 bases between. Germline V gene data show CDR1 as KGHSH and CDR2 as LQKENI. For the CDR3, the DNA is TGTGCCAGCTCACCGCTAACTCGTTATGGCTACACCTTC. This sequence encodes CASSPLTRYGYTF.

V is TRBV10-3 and J is TRBJ1-1, with unresolved D. Germline CDR1 and CDR2: ENHRY and SYGVKD. The CDR3 is made up of 13 amino acids. V lost 3 bases to trimming and J lost 6 bases, with 11 bases between them. In nucleotides, the CDR3 is TGTGCCATCAGTGAATTCTTGCGCGCTGAAGCTTTCTTT. Translation: CAISEFLRAEAFF.

This clone has a single count. The V call is TRBV27, the J call TRBJ2-3, with 11 bases fitting TRBD2. The CDR3 has 15 residues. CDR1 MNHEY and CDR2 SMNVEV come from the germline V gene (reference sequence). The J segment lost 3 bases and the V segment lost 6 bases, leaving 5 bases of the junction unmatched. CDR3 in amino acids: CASSLTSGGTDTQYF. In nucleotides, the CDR3 is TGTGCCAGCAGCCTCACTAGCGGGGGTACAGATACGCAGTATTTT.

The chain combines TRBV10-3 with TRBJ1-5; TRBD1 is a possible D gene (6 bases). With 9 bases removed from V and 4 bases from J, the gap between germline ends came to 13 bases. Germline-derived CDR1 and CDR2 are ENHRY and SYGVKD. CDR3 length: 13 amino acids. The CDR3 reads CAIGAGENQPQHF. CDR3 DNA sequence: TGTGCCATTGGCGCAGGGGAAAATCAGCCCCAGCATTTT.